This T cell receptor beta chain emerged from a study of CD8+ T cells in alopecia areata. The CDR3 has 12 amino acids. Germline loops: CDR1 MNHEY, CDR2 SMNVEV (reference sequence). Trimming pared 5 bases from V and 3 bases from J, leaving 8 bases between. RNA extraction was followed by reverse transcription into cDNA, which acted as the sequencing template. Clones were sequenced by immunoSEQ multiplex PCR, and TCRdb holds only the in-frame ones, with some missing. Of 50,000 to 70,000 clones in the sample, 44% are singletons; the top ten hold 45% to 60%. The sample consisted of NKG2D-low CD8+ T cells sorted from blood. The source of this sequence is a human donor with alopecia areata. This rearrangement joins TRBV27 to TRBJ2-7; D remains ambiguous. The CDR3 loop reads CASSPDFYEQYF. The CDR3 DNA sequence: TGTGCCAGCAGTCCCGACTTCTACGAGCAGTACTTC.